Below, 28 T cell receptor beta chains from the same sample are listed, as sequenced in a study of shared clonotypes between healthy human individuals. Clones were sequenced by immunoSEQ multiplex PCR, and TCRdb holds only the in-frame ones, with some missing. The sample includes fewer than 600,000 clones, 70% to 80% of them seen just once. Source material: PBMCs. These receptors all come from a woman aged 40 to 50 in good health. Some clones in this sample may be carry-over from other donors' samples.

V is TRBV19 and J is TRBJ1-4, with 11 bases aligning to TRBD1. This CDR3 has 13 residues. The junction had 5 bases not matched to a gene; V was cut back by 9 bases and J by 8 bases. Germline CDR1 reads LNHDA; CDR2 reads SQIVND (reference sequence). The CDR3 bases are TGTGCCAGCACCGGGACAGGGGGAGAAAAACTGTTTTTT. Amino acids: CASTGTGGEKLFF.

The chain joins TRBV5-1 to TRBJ2-5, with D possibly being TRBD1 or TRBD2 (5 bases each). This CDR3 has 13 residues. Germline V gene sequence: CDR1 SGHRS, CDR2 YFSETQ. The V end was cut by 1 base, the J end by 5 bases, with 9 bases between. CDR3 nucleotides: TGCGCCAGCAGCTTGAATGGGGGTGAGACCCAGTACTTC. Its translation: CASSLNGGETQYF.

In this sample, this clone turned up once. The gene calls are TRBV18 and TRBJ2-5; 10 bases line up with TRBD2. The trim removed 5 bases at V and 3 bases at J, leaving 9 bases unmatched. In germline, CDR1 is KGHSH, CDR2 LQKENI. The CDR3 has 16 amino acids. CDR3 sequence reads: CASSIQVGTSEETQYF. The CDR3 nucleotides are TGTGCCAGCTCAATCCAGGTGGGGACTAGCGAAGAGACCCAGTACTTC.

The chain employs TRBV14 and TRBJ1-1, with a tentative D call TRBD1 (6 bases). V was shortened by 2 bases and J by 7 bases, with 11 bases between the two germline ends. The CDR3 extends over 13 amino acids. Germline V gene data show CDR1 as SGHDN and CDR2 as FVKESK. The CDR3 loop reads CASSQTGQYEAFF. The CDR3 coding sequence is TGTGCCAGCAGCCAAACCGGACAGTATGAAGCTTTCTTT.

The V and J genes are TRBV7-9 and TRBJ1-1; 11 nucleotides line up with TRBD1. This CDR3 contains 17 residues. Germline V CDR1 and CDR2: SEHNR, FQNEAQ (reference sequence). V dropped 4 bases and J dropped 4; count of bases not matched to a gene: 11. Written as DNA, the CDR3 is TGTGCCAGCAGCTCTACAACCGGACAGGGGGCAGCCACTGAAGCTTTCTTT. Translated, it gives CASSSTTGQGAATEAFF. Using reference TRBV7-9 and TRBJ1-1 for the parts outside the CDR3, the full variable domain is DTGVSQNPRHKITKRGQNVTFRCDPISEHNRLYWYRQTLGQGPEFLTYFQNEAQLEKSRLLSDRFSAERPKGSFSTLEIQRTEQGDSAMYLCASSSTTGQGAATEAFFGQGTRLTVV.

Of note for this clone: Other DNA variants within this sample encode the same CDR3. J is TRBJ1-2 and V is TRBV28, with TRBD1 matching 7 bases. Germline V lookup: CDR1 MDHEN, CDR2 SYDVKM. The ends lost 5 bases at V and 0 bases at J; junction bases unmatched: 3. CDR3 size: 14 residues. The chain's CDR3 is CASSPGTANYGYTF. For the CDR3, the DNA is TGTGCCAGCAGTCCCGGGACAGCTAACTATGGCTACACCTTC.

V usage is TRBV28 and J usage is TRBJ2-7; the match to TRBD2 covers 7 bases. V shed 3 bases and J 7 bases; nucleotides not matched to a gene: 18. Germline-derived CDR1 and CDR2 are MDHEN and SYDVKM. CDR3 length: 17 amino acids. The CDR3 sequence: CASSFSGPWASGGEQYF. The CDR3, as DNA: TGTGCCAGCAGTTTTTCGGGGCCTTGGGCTAGCGGAGGGGAGCAGTACTTC. Looking up the rest from reference TRBV28 and TRBJ2-7 gives the full variable domain: DVKVTQSSRYLVKRTGEKVFLECVQDMDHENMFWYRQDPGLGLRLIYFSYDVKMKEKGDIPEGYSVSREKKERFSLILESASTNQTSMYLCASSFSGPWASGGEQYFGPGTRLTVT.

This clone was observed at least ten times. At the DNA level, this CDR3 is encoded by other sequences in the same sample as well. V gene TRBV29-1 combines with J gene TRBJ1-1, with 11 positions matching TRBD1. V lost 3 bases to trimming and J lost 4 bases; unmatched junction nucleotides: 7. This CDR3 comprises 15 residues. Germline V CDR1 and CDR2: SQVTM, ANQGSEA. This chain's CDR3 is CSVEGPGTGGTEAFF. The CDR3 DNA follows: TGCAGCGTTGAGGGACCCGGGACAGGGGGCACTGAAGCTTTCTTT.

The chain is built from TRBV27 and TRBJ2-1; TRBD2 agrees at 10 bases. V was clipped by 0 bases and J by 3 bases; unmatched bases: 5. This CDR3 is 17 amino acids long. Per germline, CDR1 MNHEY and CDR2 SMNVEV (reference sequence). For the CDR3, the DNA is TGTGCCAGCAGTTTATCCAAACTAGCGGGGTACTACAATGAGCAGTTCTTC. Residues: CASSLSKLAGYYNEQFF.

V is TRBV13 and J is TRBJ2-7, with 7 nucleotides matching TRBD1. V shed 3 bases, J shed 4 bases, and the junction held 3 bases outside the gene matches. This CDR3 comprises 13 residues. The germline V gene has CDR1 PRHDT and CDR2 FYEKMQ (reference sequence). The CDR3: CASSLTGSYEQYF. CDR3 DNA: TGTGCCAGCAGCTTGACAGGGTCTTACGAGCAGTACTTC. Based on the CDR3 plus reference TRBV13 and TRBJ2-7, the full variable domain is AAGVIQSPRHLIKEKRETATLKCYPIPRHDTVYWYQQGPGQDPQFLISFYEKMQSDKGSIPDRFSAQQFSDYHSELNMSSLELGDSALYFCASSLTGSYEQYFGPGTRLTVT.

The chain recombines TRBV2 with TRBJ1-4, with 7 bases identical to TRBD1. The CDR3 sequence is 13 residues long. Per the germline V gene, CDR1 is SNHLY and CDR2 is FYNNEI. After removal of 6 bases from V and 7 bases from J, the junction contained 5 bases not matched to a gene. This chain's CDR3 is CASRQGVGEKLFF. As DNA, the CDR3 is TGTGCCAGCAGGCAGGGGGTTGGTGAAAAACTGTTTTTT.

The rearrangement uses TRBV14 and TRBJ2-3, with 7 bases lining up with TRBD1. Trimming removed 6 bases from V and 0 bases from J; junction bases left unmatched: 3. The CDR3 has 14 residues. From germline, CDR1 is SGHDN and CDR2 FVKESK. CDR3 residues: CASSRDSSTDTQYF. The CDR3 nucleotides read TGTGCCAGCAGTAGGGACAGTAGCACAGATACGCAGTATTTT.

The J gene is TRBJ2-5, the V gene TRBV2; no firm D call. The germline V gene encodes CDR1 SNHLY and CDR2 FYNNEI. V was cut by 3 bases and J by 1 base, with 3 bases left in between. This CDR3 region has 12 residues. The CDR3 loop reads CASSEVQETQYF. The CDR3 coding sequence is TGTGCCAGCAGTGAGGTCCAAGAGACCCAGTACTTC. Based on the CDR3 plus reference TRBV2 and TRBJ2-5, the full variable domain is EPEVTQTPSHQVTQMGQEVILRCVPISNHLYFYWYRQILGQKVEFLVSFYNNEISEKSEIFDDQFSVERPDGSNFTLKIRSTKLEDSAMYFCASSEVQETQYFGPGTRLLVL.

The chain employs TRBV6-4 and TRBJ2-2; D uncertain. The CDR3 has 12 amino acids. Germline CDR1 MRHNA, CDR2 SNTAGT. The V end lost 7 bases, the J end lost 6 bases, and 9 bases lay between the germline ends. The CDR3 nucleotides are TGTGCCAGCATCCGACCCCCCGGGGAGCTGTTTTTT. It translates to CASIRPPGELFF.

The rearrangement links TRBV7-2 to TRBJ2-1; TRBD2 matches at 8 bases. The junction had 11 bases not matched to a gene; V was cut back by 5 bases and J by 8 bases. The CDR3 contains 15 residues. Germline V CDR1 and CDR2: SGHTA, FQGNSA. This CDR3 reads CASSRQRETTYEQFF. CDR3 sequence (DNA): TGTGCCAGCAGCCGCCAGCGGGAGACAACTTATGAGCAGTTCTTC.

V usage is TRBV10-3 and J usage is TRBJ1-5; 10 nucleotides line up with TRBD1. The V segment lost 6 bases and the J segment 9 bases; nucleotides outside the gene matches: 8. Germline V gene data show CDR1 as ENHRY and CDR2 as SYGVKD. The CDR3 covers 14 residues. CDR3 protein: CAISPGTGVGPQHF. DNA for the CDR3: TGTGCCATCAGCCCCGGGACAGGGGTTGGGCCCCAGCATTTT.

This sequence joins TRBV2 and TRBJ2-5; no definite D call. The length of the CDR3 is 14 residues. Germline V gene data show CDR1 as SNHLY and CDR2 as FYNNEI. Trimming shortened V by 4 bases and J by 7 bases, and 16 bases separated the two germline ends. CDR3 in amino acids: CASSGVTRFSTQYF. DNA of the CDR3: TGTGCCAGCAGTGGGGTCACCCGGTTTTCGACCCAGTACTTC. The whole variable domain, remainder taken from reference TRBV2 and TRBJ2-5, is EPEVTQTPSHQVTQMGQEVILRCVPISNHLYFYWYRQILGQKVEFLVSFYNNEISEKSEIFDDQFSVERPDGSNFTLKIRSTKLEDSAMYFCASSGVTRFSTQYFGPGTRLLVL.

The chain uses TRBV7-6 and TRBJ2-1, with 7 nucleotides matching TRBD1. With V trimmed by 5 bases and J by 6 bases, 10 bases remained unmatched. From germline, CDR1 is SGHVS and CDR2 FNYEAQ. There are 15 residues in the CDR3. CDR3 region: CASSKRTGGGNEQFF. The CDR3 DNA follows: TGTGCCAGCAGCAAAAGGACAGGTGGTGGCAATGAGCAGTTCTTC. Variable domain in full (rest from reference TRBV7-6 and TRBJ2-1): GAGVSQSPRYKVTKRGQDVALRCDPISGHVSLYWYRQALGQGPEFLTYFNYEAQQDKSGLPNDRFSAERPEGSISTLTIQRTEQRDSAMYRCASSKRTGGGNEQFFGPGTRLTVL.

The rearrangement uses TRBV6-1 and TRBJ2-7; D remains ambiguous. Germline V gene data show CDR1 as MNHNS and CDR2 as SASEGT. The CDR3 is 14 residues long. Trimming took off 4 bases at V and 0 bases at J, with 10 bases between the two ends. CDR3: CASSAPGTSYEQYF. CDR3 nucleotides: TGTGCCAGCAGTGCCCCAGGTACCTCCTACGAGCAGTACTTC.

The V and J genes are TRBV9 and TRBJ1-5; 7 bases agree with TRBD1. In germline, CDR1 is SGDLS, CDR2 YYNGEE. The CDR3 contains 14 residues. With V trimmed by 7 bases and J by 5 bases, 9 bases remained unmatched. The CDR3 region has the DNA TGTGCCAGCGGAGAGGGGGCCCCCTATCAGCCCCAGCATTTT. This encodes CASGEGAPYQPQHF.

The chain employs TRBV7-3 and TRBJ2-1; 11 positions match TRBD2. V was pared by 5 bases and J by 7 bases, with 10 bases of the junction left unmatched. Germline V lookup: CDR1 SGHTA, CDR2 FQGTGA. This CDR3 is 16 amino acids long. CDR3 region: CASSTLTSGSSNEQFF. CDR3 DNA sequence: TGTGCCAGCAGCACATTAACTAGCGGGAGTTCAAATGAGCAGTTCTTC.

The rearrangement uses TRBV5-3 and TRBJ1-1; the D is unclear. TRBV5-3 is treated as an ORF (open reading frame) with a function not yet certain. Deletions cut 5 bases from V and 0 bases from J, with 11 bases between. The CDR3 has 14 amino acids. The CDR3 DNA sequence: TGTGCCAGAAGGAAGGGATTACTGAACACTGAAGCTTTCTTT. Translation gives CARRKGLLNTEAFF.

The count of this clone is one. V is TRBV6-1 and J is TRBJ1-2; D gene unclear. Germline values: CDR1 MNHNS, CDR2 SASEGT. The CDR3 length is 16 residues. V was trimmed by 3 bases and J by 0 bases, leaving 14 bases between them. The CDR3 here is CASSDLGRMANYGYTF. In nucleotides, the CDR3 is TGTGCCAGCAGTGATTTGGGCCGCATGGCTAACTATGGCTACACCTTC.

This clone was detected ten times or more. The chain is built from TRBV27 and TRBJ1-2; TRBD1 matches at 10 bases. J gave up 8 bases and V 5 bases, and 8 bases lay outside the gene matches. Germline CDR1 and CDR2: MNHEY and SMNVEV (reference sequence). The CDR3 has 14 amino acids. The CDR3 DNA reads TGTGCCAGCAGTAACCCGGACAGGGGGATAGGCTACACCTTC. Translating it yields CASSNPDRGIGYTF.

This clone was seen once. The gene calls are TRBV4-3 and TRBJ2-7, with 9 bases aligning to TRBD2. Germline lookup yields CDR1 LGHNA and CDR2 YSLEER. CDR3 size: 16 residues. The J segment lost 6 bases and the V segment lost 1 base, leaving 10 bases of the junction unmatched. The CDR3 DNA is TGCGCCAGCAGCCAAGTGTGGGGCGGGAGGGGGCTCGAGCAGTACTTC. Its protein product is CASSQVWGGRGLEQYF.

The V and J genes are TRBV7-6 and TRBJ2-1, with TRBD1 identical over 8 bases. With V trimmed by 5 bases and J by 5 bases, 8 bases remained unmatched. The CDR3 has 15 amino acids. Germline V gene lookup returns CDR1 SGHVS and CDR2 FNYEAQ. In nucleotides, the CDR3 is TGTGCCAGCAGCCTCGACAGGGGCGCCCACAATGAGCAGTTCTTC. Translating it yields CASSLDRGAHNEQFF.

This rearrangement joins TRBV6-6 to TRBJ1-1; D unclear. Germline V gene lookup returns CDR1 MNHNY and CDR2 SVGAGI (reference sequence). The CDR3 covers 15 residues. V was trimmed by 6 bases and J by 1 base, leaving 15 bases between them. This CDR3 is CASSPPGVRNTEAFF. In DNA form, the CDR3 reads TGTGCCAGCAGCCCCCCCGGGGTGAGGAACACTGAAGCTTTCTTT.

Worth noting for this clone: A far larger clone is off by one base, so a read error is likely. The chain couples TRBV2 to TRBJ2-3; 8 positions agree with TRBD2. Trimming took 4 bases from V and 0 from J; bases not matched to a gene: 12. This CDR3 contains 18 residues. Germline V CDR1 and CDR2: SNHLY, FYNNEI. The CDR3 is CASSGPTSGDYSTDTQYF. The CDR3 DNA sequence: TGTGCCAGCAGTGGCCCTACTAGCGGAGACTATAGCACAGATACGCAGTATTTT.